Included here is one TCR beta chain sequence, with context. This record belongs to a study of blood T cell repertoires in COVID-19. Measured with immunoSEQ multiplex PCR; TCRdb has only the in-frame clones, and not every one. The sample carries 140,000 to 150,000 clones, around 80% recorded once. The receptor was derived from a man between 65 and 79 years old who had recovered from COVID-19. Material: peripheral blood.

CDR3 in amino acids: CASSLTAGGETQYF. CDR3 bases: TGTGCCAGCAGCTTAACGGCGGGAGGAGAGACCCAGTACTTC. The chain joins TRBV11-2 to TRBJ2-5, with 8 bases fitting TRBD2. The CDR3 runs 14 residues. In germline, CDR1 is SGHAT, CDR2 FQNNGV. Losses at the gene ends were 2 bases for V and 4 bases for J; bases not matched to a gene: 3.